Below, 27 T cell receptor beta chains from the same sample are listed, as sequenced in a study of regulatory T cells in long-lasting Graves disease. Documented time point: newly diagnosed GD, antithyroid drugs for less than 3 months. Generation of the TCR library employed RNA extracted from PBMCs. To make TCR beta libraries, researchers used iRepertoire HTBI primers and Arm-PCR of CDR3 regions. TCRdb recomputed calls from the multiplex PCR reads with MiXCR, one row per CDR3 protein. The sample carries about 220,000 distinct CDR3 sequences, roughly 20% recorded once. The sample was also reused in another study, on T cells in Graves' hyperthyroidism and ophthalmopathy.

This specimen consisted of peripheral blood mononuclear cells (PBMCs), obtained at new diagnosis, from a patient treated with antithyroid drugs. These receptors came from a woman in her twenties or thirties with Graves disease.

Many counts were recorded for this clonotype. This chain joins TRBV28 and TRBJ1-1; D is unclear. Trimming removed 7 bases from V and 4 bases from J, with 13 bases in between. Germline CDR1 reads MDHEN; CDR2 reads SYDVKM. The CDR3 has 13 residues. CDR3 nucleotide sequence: TGTGCCAGCAAAGGAGGGTCGGGCACTGAAGCTTTCTTT. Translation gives CASKGGSGTEAFF.

CDR3 in amino acids: CAISSDAYEQYF. Written as DNA, the CDR3 is TGTGCCATCAGTTCAGATGCGTACGAGCAGTACTTC. This sequence joins TRBV10-3 and TRBJ2-7; D remains unclear. Germline CDR1 ENHRY, CDR2 SYGVKD. The V end was cut by 5 bases, the J end by 4 bases, with 9 bases between. CDR3 length: 12 amino acids.

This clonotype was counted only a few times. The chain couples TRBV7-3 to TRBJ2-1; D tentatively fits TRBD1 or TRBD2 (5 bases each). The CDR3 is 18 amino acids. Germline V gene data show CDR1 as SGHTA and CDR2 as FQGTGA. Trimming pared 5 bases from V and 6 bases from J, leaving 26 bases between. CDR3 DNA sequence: TGTGCCAGCAGCAGATACAGCCCCCGGGACCCAGTACGCAATGAGCAGTTCTTC. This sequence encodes CASSRYSPRDPVRNEQFF.

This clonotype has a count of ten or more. CDR3 coding DNA: TGTGCCAGCAGACGACTCTATGGCTACACCTTC. Residues: CASRRLYGYTF. J is TRBJ1-2 and V is TRBV2, with D hard to call. The CDR3 has 11 amino acids. Germline loops: CDR1 SNHLY, CDR2 FYNNEI. With 6 bases removed from V and 4 bases from J, the gap between germline ends came to 6 bases.

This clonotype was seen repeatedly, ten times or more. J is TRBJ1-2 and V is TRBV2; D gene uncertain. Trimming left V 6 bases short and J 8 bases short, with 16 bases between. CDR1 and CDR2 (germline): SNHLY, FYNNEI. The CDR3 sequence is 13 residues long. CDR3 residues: CASSAAEVWGYTF. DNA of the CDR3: TGTGCCAGCAGCGCCGCCGAGGTTTGGGGCTACACCTTC. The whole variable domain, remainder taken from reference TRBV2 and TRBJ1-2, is EPEVTQTPSHQVTQMGQEVILRCVPISNHLYFYWYRQILGQKVEFLVSFYNNEISEKSEIFDDQFSVERPDGSNFTLKIRSTKLEDSAMYFCASSAAEVWGYTFGSGTRLTVV.

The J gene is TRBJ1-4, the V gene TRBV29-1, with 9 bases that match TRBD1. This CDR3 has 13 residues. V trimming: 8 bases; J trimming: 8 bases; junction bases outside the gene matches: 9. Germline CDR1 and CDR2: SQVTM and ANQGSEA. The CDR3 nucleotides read TGCAGCTGTGCCGAGACAGGGGGAGAAAAACTGTTTTTT. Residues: CSCAETGGEKLFF.

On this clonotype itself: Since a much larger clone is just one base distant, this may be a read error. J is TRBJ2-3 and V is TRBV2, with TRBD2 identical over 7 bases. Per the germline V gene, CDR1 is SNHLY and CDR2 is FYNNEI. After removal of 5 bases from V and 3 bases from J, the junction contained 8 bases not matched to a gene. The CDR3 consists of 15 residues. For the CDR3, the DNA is TGTGCCAGCAGTAGGTCGGCGGGAGAGACAGATACGCAGTATTTT. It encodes CASSRSAGETDTQYF.

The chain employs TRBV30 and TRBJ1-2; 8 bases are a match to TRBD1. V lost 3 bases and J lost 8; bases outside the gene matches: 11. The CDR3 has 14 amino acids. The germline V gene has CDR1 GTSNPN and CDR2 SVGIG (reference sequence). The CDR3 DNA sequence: TGTGCCTGGAGCACCTCAGGACAGGGATGGGGCTACACCTTC. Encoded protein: CAWSTSGQGWGYTF.

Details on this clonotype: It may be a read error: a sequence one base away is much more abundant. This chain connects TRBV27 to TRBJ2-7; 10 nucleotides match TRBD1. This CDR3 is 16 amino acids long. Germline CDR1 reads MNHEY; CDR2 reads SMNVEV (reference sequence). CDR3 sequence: CASSSSDRGRGYERYF. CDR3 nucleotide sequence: TGTGCCAGCAGTTCTTCAGACAGGGGGCGCGGGTACGAGCGGTACTTC.

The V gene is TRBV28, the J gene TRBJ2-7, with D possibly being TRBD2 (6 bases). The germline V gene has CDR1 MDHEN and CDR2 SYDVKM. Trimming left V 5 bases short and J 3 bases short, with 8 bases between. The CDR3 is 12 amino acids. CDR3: CASSRDFYEQYF. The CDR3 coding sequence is TGTGCCAGCAGTCGGGACTTCTACGAGCAGTACTTC.

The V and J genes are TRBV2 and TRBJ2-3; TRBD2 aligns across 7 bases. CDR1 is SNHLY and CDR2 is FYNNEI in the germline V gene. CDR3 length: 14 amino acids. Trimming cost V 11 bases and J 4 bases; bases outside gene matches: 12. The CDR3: CARLLAGRADTQYF. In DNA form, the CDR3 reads TGTGCCCGCCTTTTAGCGGGTCGGGCAGATACGCAGTATTTT.

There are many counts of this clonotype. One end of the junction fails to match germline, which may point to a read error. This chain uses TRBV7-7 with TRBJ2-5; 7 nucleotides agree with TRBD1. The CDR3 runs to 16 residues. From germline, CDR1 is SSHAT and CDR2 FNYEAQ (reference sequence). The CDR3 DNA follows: TGTGCTAGCAGCCGACAAAGACAGGGAGTAAGGGAGACCCAGTACTTC. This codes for CASSRQRQGVRETQYF.

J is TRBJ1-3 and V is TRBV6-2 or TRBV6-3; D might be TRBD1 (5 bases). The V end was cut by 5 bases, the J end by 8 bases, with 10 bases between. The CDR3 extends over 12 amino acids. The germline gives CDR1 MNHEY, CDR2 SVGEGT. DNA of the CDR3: TGTGCCAGCAGTCCTACCAGGGACACCATATATTTT. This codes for CASSPTRDTIYF.

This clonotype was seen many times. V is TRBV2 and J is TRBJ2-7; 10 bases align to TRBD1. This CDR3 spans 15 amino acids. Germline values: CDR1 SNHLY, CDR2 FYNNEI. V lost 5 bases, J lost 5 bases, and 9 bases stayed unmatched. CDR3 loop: CASSKRTGGVNEQYF. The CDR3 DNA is TGTGCCAGCAGTAAACGGACAGGGGGGGTCAACGAGCAGTACTTC.

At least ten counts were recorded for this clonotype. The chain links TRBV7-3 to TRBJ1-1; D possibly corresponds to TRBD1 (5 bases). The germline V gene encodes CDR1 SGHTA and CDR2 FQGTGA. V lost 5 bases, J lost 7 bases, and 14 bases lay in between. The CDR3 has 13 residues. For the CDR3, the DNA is TGTGCCAGCAGCCCGCATTCAGGGAGTGAAGCTTTCTTT. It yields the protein CASSPHSGSEAFF.

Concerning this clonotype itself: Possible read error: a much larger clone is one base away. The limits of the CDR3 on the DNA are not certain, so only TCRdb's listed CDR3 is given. The CDR3 protein is CAWKWASGSNEQLF. The chain combines TRBV30 with TRBJ2-1; TRBD2, the D gene given by the table, was not confirmed from the DNA. Counting both end residues, the CDR3 totals 14 amino acids. Germline V CDR1 and CDR2: GTSNPN, SVGIG (reference sequence).

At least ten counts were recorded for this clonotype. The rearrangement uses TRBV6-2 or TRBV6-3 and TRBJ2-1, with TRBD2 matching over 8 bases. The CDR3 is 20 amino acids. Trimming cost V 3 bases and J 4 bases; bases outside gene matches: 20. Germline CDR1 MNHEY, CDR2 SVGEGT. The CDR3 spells CASSYPNWASGLPSYNEQFF. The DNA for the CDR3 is TGTGCCAGCAGTTATCCGAACTGGGCTAGCGGGCTCCCTTCTTACAATGAGCAGTTCTTC.

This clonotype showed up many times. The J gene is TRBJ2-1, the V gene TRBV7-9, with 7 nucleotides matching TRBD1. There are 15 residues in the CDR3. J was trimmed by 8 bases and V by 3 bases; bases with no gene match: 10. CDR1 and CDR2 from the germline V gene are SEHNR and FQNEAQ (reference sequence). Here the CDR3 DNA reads TGTGCCAGCAGCTTTTCACGAGGGGGCGACGATGAGCAGTTCTTC. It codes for CASSFSRGGDDEQFF.

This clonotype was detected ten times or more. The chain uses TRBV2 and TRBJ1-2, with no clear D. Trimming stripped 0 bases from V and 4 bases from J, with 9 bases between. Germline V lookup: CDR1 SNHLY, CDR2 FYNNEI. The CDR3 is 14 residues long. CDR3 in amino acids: CASSEALAVYGYTF. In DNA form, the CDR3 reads TGTGCCAGCAGTGAAGCGCTGGCAGTCTATGGCTACACCTTC.

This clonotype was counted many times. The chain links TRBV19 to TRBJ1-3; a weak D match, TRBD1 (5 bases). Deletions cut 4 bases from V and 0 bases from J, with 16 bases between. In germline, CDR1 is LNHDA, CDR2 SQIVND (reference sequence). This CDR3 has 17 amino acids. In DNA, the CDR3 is TGTGCCAGTAGTAGAAGGGACGGCGCTTACTCTGGAAACACCATATATTTT. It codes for CASSRRDGAYSGNTIYF.

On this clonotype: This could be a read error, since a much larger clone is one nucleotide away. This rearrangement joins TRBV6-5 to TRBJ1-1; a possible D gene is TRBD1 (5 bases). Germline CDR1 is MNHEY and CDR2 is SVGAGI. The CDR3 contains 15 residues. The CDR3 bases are TGTGTCAGCAGTTATTCTCGGGACGCGGGGACTGAAGCTTTCTTT. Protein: CVSSYSRDAGTEAFF.

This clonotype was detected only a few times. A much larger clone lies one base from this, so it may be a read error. The CDR3 sequence is CASSLTSGGEQFF. The CDR3 DNA reads as TGTGCCAGCAGCTTGACTAGCGGGGGCGAGCAGTTCTTC. V and J are TRBV11-2 and TRBJ2-1, with 12 bases aligning to TRBD2. Germline V gene data show CDR1 as SGHAT and CDR2 as FQNNGV. Trimming removed 3 bases from V and 10 bases from J; junction bases left unmatched: 1. This CDR3 is built from 13 residues.

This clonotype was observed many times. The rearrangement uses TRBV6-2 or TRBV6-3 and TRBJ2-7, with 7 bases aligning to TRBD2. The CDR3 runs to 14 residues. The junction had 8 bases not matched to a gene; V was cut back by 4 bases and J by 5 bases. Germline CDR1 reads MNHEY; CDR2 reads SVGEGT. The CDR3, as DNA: TGTGCCAGCAGTTCCCACTTGGGGGGGAACGAGCAGTACTTC. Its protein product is CASSSHLGGNEQYF.

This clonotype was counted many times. The DNA of the CDR3 is TGTGCCAGCAGCTTGGATACCGGGACAGTCTTTAACTATGGCTACACCTTC. This encodes CASSLDTGTVFNYGYTF. V usage is TRBV5-6 and J usage is TRBJ1-2, with 7 bases identical to TRBD1. The CDR3 extends over 17 amino acids. V dropped 0 bases and J dropped 1; count of bases not matched to a gene: 9. Germline V CDR1 and CDR2: SGHDT, YYEEEE.

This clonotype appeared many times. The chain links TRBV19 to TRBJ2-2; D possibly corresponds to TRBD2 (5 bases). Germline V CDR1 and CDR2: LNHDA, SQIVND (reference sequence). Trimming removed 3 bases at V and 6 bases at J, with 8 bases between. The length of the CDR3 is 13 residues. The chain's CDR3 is CASSILGAGELFF. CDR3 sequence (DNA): TGTGCCAGTAGTATCCTGGGAGCCGGGGAGCTGTTTTTT.

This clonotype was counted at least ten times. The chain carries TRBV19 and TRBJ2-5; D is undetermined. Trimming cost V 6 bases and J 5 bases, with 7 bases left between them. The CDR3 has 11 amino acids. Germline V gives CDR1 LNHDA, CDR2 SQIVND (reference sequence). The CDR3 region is CASRHVETQYF. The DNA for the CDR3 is TGTGCCAGTAGACATGTGGAGACCCAGTACTTC.

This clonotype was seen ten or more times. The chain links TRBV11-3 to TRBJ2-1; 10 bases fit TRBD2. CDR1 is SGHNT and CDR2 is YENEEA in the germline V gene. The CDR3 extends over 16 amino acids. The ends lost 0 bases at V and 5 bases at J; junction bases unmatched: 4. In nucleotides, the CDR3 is TGTGCCAGCAGCTTAGACGGCCTAGCGGGGGACAATGAGCAGTTCTTC. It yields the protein CASSLDGLAGDNEQFF.